The 14 T cell receptor beta chains below come from one sample, sequenced in a study of blood T cell repertoires in COVID-19 (dated by TCRdb to the early 2020s). Library creation used the immunoSEQ multiplex PCR assay. Held by TCRdb, this immuneACCESS table contains in-frame sequences only and omits some clones. Under half of the omission traces to an unresolved V gene where checked; the cause of the rest is unknown. The sample table lists fewer than 700,000 clones, around nine tenths of them with a count of one. The top ten clonotypes cover about 8% of the sample. The sequenced material came from peripheral blood. The receptors come from a woman in her 50s with COVID-19, enrolled during active disease.

The chain links TRBV7-9 to TRBJ2-6; weak D call: TRBD2 (5 bases). This CDR3 is 15 amino acids long. Per the germline V gene, CDR1 is SEHNR and CDR2 is FQNEAQ (reference sequence). Trimming shortened V by 10 bases and J by 0 bases, and 13 bases separated the two germline ends. CDR3 region: CATPSEVSGANVLTF. In DNA, the CDR3 is TGTGCCACCCCCTCGGAGGTCTCTGGGGCCAACGTCCTGACTTTC.

This sequence joins TRBV30 and TRBJ1-5; 7 bases are a match to TRBD1. The trim removed 5 bases at V and 5 bases at J, leaving 6 bases unmatched. Germline V lookup: CDR1 GTSNPN, CDR2 SVGIG (reference sequence). The CDR3 is 13 amino acids. The CDR3 protein is CAWSLRGDQPQHF. The DNA of the CDR3 is TGTGCCTGGTCTCTCAGGGGGGATCAGCCCCAGCATTTT.

J is TRBJ1-2 and V is TRBV27; D unclear. The CDR3 length is 13 residues. Germline values: CDR1 MNHEY, CDR2 SMNVEV (reference sequence). The V end lost 3 bases, the J end lost 0 bases, and 5 bases lay between the germline ends. In DNA, the CDR3 is TGTGCCAGCAGTTTTCAGGCTAACTATGGCTACACCTTC. This encodes CASSFQANYGYTF.

The chain uses TRBV30 and TRBJ2-2; 12 bases are shared with TRBD1. The CDR3 spans 13 residues. Looked up from germline, CDR1 is GTSNPN and CDR2 is SVGIG (reference sequence). V dropped 5 bases and J dropped 9; count of bases not matched to a gene: 4. The CDR3 protein is CAWEGQGARELFF. Written as DNA, the CDR3 is TGTGCCTGGGAGGGACAGGGGGCTCGGGAGCTGTTTTTT.

V usage is TRBV9 and J usage is TRBJ2-7; 7 bases are shared with TRBD1. The CDR3 length is 15 residues. CDR1 and CDR2 (germline): SGDLS, YYNGEE. Trimming removed 0 bases from V and 3 bases from J; junction bases left unmatched: 6. CDR3 sequence reads: CASSVGGGAFYEQYF. The CDR3 nucleotides read TGTGCCAGCAGCGTAGGAGGGGGCGCTTTCTACGAGCAGTACTTC.

The gene calls are TRBV5-1 and TRBJ2-1; TRBD1 matches at 7 bases. Per germline, CDR1 SGHRS and CDR2 YFSETQ. The length of the CDR3 is 15 residues. V trimming: 0 bases; J trimming: 3 bases; junction bases outside the gene matches: 3. CDR3 DNA: TGCGCCAGCAGCTTGGAAGGGACAGACTACAATGAGCAGTTCTTC. This gives the protein CASSLEGTDYNEQFF.

This chain joins TRBV19 and TRBJ1-4, with TRBD1 matching over 8 bases. Germline values: CDR1 LNHDA, CDR2 SQIVND (reference sequence). This CDR3 is built from 14 residues. The V gene end was trimmed by 4 bases and the J gene end by 8 bases; junction bases not matched to a gene: 6. Here the CDR3 DNA reads TGTGCCAGTAGTAAGGGACAGGTCGGCGAAAAACTGTTTTTT. It is translated as CASSKGQVGEKLFF.

This clone was recorded only once. The gene calls are TRBV6-5 and TRBJ1-1; no reliable D call. The CDR3 is 13 residues long. Germline loops: CDR1 MNHEY, CDR2 SVGAGI. V shed 7 bases and J shed 3 bases, with 12 bases lying between them. The CDR3 DNA is TGTGCCAGCACCCGAACGGGTTACACTGAAGCTTTCTTT. Translated, it gives CASTRTGYTEAFF.

This clone was observed once. The V gene is TRBV20-1, the J gene TRBJ1-2; D is unresolved. The ends were cut back, 6 bases at V and 7 bases at J, with 12 bases in the middle. Germline V gene sequence: CDR1 DFQATT, CDR2 SNEGSKA (reference sequence). This CDR3 contains 11 residues. The CDR3 coding sequence is TGCAGTGCCCACCCCAGAGGTGGCTACACCTTC. This gives the protein CSAHPRGGYTF.

This clone showed up just once. The chain is built from TRBV3-1 (or the pseudogene TRBV3-2) and TRBJ2-3, with D perhaps matching TRBD2 (5 bases). The V and J ends lost 4 bases and 5 bases respectively, with 10 bases between them. This CDR3 contains 13 residues. CDR1 and CDR2 (germline): LGHDT, YNNKEL (reference sequence). The CDR3 reads CASSLRREDTQYF. CDR3 DNA: TGTGCCAGCAGCCTCCGACGGGAAGATACGCAGTATTTT.

The rearrangement uses TRBV4-1 and TRBJ2-1, with D hard to call. The CDR3 is made up of 15 amino acids. The germline V and J ends were trimmed by 0 bases and 6 bases, with 12 bases remaining between them. Germline V gene sequence: CDR1 MGHRA, CDR2 YSYEKL. CDR3 nucleotides: TGCGCCAGCAGCCAAGAAAATGCTAGGAGCAATGAGCAGTTCTTC. Its translation: CASSQENARSNEQFF.

This chain connects TRBV10-1 to TRBJ2-7; 14 nucleotides align to TRBD2. Germline CDR1 WNHNN, CDR2 SYGVQD (reference sequence). V lost 6 bases to trimming and J lost 5 bases; unmatched junction nucleotides: 9. The CDR3 has 16 amino acids. The CDR3 region is CASSSGLAGGVNEQYF. CDR3 coding DNA: TGCGCCAGCAGCTCAGGACTAGCGGGGGGCGTCAACGAGCAGTACTTC.

The V and J genes are TRBV6-5 and TRBJ1-1; D unresolved. The CDR3 has 11 amino acids. Trimming shortened V by 4 bases and J by 8 bases, and 8 bases separated the two germline ends. CDR1 MNHEY and CDR2 SVGAGI come from the germline V gene. The chain's CDR3 is CASSSPREAFF. As DNA, the CDR3 is TGTGCCAGCAGTTCACCGAGGGAAGCTTTCTTT.

This chain uses TRBV5-1 with TRBJ1-1; 9 bases are shared with TRBD1. V lost 3 bases, J lost 0 bases, and 3 bases stayed unmatched. Germline CDR1 is SGHRS and CDR2 is YFSETQ. The CDR3 has 15 amino acids. The chain's CDR3 is CASSSTGGLNTEAFF. In DNA, the CDR3 is TGCGCCAGCAGCTCGACAGGGGGACTGAACACTGAAGCTTTCTTT. The entire variable domain, with the rest obtained from reference TRBV5-1 and TRBJ1-1, is as follows: KAGVTQTPRYLIKTRGQQVTLSCSPISGHRSVSWYQQTPGQGLQFLFEYFSETQRNKGNFPGRFSGRQFSNSRSEMNVSTLELGDSALYLCASSSTGGLNTEAFFGQGTRLTVV.